This T cell receptor beta chain stems from a study of blood T cell repertoires in COVID-19. Generated by immunoSEQ multiplex PCR, the TCRdb table keeps only in-frame clones and is missing some. Of about 140,000 clones listed, about 90% were seen once; the top ten hold about 11%. This clone was detected only a few times. Between the trimmed V and J ends, which lost 1 base and 0 bases, there was a span of 10 bases. This CDR3 spans 15 amino acids. The germline V gene has CDR1 MGHRA and CDR2 YSYEKL. This TCR was sampled from a man in his fifties or sixties with active or convalescent COVID-19. The chain links TRBV4-1 to TRBJ2-7; D gene ambiguous. Sequencing was done on a sample of peripheral blood. This CDR3 reads CASSQAAAGSYEQYF. CDR3 coding DNA: TGCGCCAGCAGCCAAGCGGCGGCTGGCTCCTACGAGCAGTACTTC.